The 7 T cell receptor beta chains below all came from one sample that was sequenced in a study of blood T cell repertoires in COVID-19. Using immunoSEQ multiplex PCR, the repertoire was profiled, and TCRdb retains in-frame clones only, with some absent. Of 250,000 or so clones listed, about 90% are singletons. The sample taken for sequencing was PBMCs or T cells enriched from blood (not recorded which). The source of these receptors is a man in his fifties or sixties who had been exposed to COVID-19.

The gene calls are TRBV3-1 (or the pseudogene TRBV3-2) and TRBJ1-3; D not certain. Germline V gene data show CDR1 as LGHDT and CDR2 as YNNKEL (reference sequence). The germline V and J ends were trimmed by 7 bases and 1 base, with 11 bases remaining between them. This CDR3 comprises 14 residues. CDR3 loop: CASTPRDSGNTIYF. CDR3 coding DNA: TGTGCCAGCACCCCTCGGGATTCTGGAAACACCATATATTTT.

The chain couples TRBV24-1 to TRBJ1-1; D unresolved. The germline V gene encodes CDR1 KGHDR and CDR2 SFDVKD. The V gene lost 5 bases and the J gene lost 8 bases, with 14 bases spanning the gap. The CDR3 has 13 amino acids. DNA of the CDR3: TGTGCCACCAGTGCCCCGACCGGGAAAGAAGCTTTCTTT. This sequence encodes CATSAPTGKEAFF.

This clone was seen only once. The junction departs from germline at one end; a sequencing error may be responsible. This sequence joins TRBV15 and TRBJ1-4; 7 bases are a match to TRBD1. CDR1 LNHNV and CDR2 YYDKDF come from the germline V gene (reference sequence). CDR3 size: 13 residues. Written as DNA, the CDR3 is TGTGCCACCAGCAGAGATTTAACAGGGGCCCATCGTTGG. Protein: CATSRDLTGAHRW.

The genes are TRBV28 and TRBJ1-1; the D is unclear. This CDR3 is 15 amino acids long. The V and J ends lost 5 bases and 0 bases respectively, with 13 bases between them. Per the germline V gene, CDR1 is MDHEN and CDR2 is SYDVKM. The CDR3 loop is CASSPPRAMNTEAFF. CDR3 sequence (DNA): TGTGCCAGCAGTCCCCCGCGAGCAATGAACACTGAAGCTTTCTTT.

This rearrangement joins TRBV5-1 to TRBJ2-5; maybe TRBD1 (6 bases). Germline loops: CDR1 SGHRS, CDR2 YFSETQ. Trimming left V 0 bases short and J 1 base short, with 7 bases between. The CDR3 is made up of 14 amino acids. CDR3 sequence (DNA): TGCGCCAGCAGCTTGGTGGGGGCCCAAGAGACCCAGTACTTC. This sequence encodes CASSLVGAQETQYF.

The rearrangement links TRBV5-1 to TRBJ2-2; 9 bases are shared with TRBD1. V was pared by 3 bases and J by 4 bases, with 7 bases of the junction left unmatched. CDR1 is SGHRS and CDR2 is YFSETQ in the germline V gene. The CDR3 contains 16 residues. The CDR3 DNA follows: TGCGCCAGCAGCTCAGGGACAGGGTCGGGCACCGGGGAGCTGTTTTTT. Protein sequence: CASSSGTGSGTGELFF.

The CDR3 nucleotides are TGTGCCAGTAGTATCCCAGGGGGTACCTACAATGAGCAGTTCTTC. Translating gives CASSIPGGTYNEQFF. This chain links TRBV19 with TRBJ2-1; the match to TRBD1 covers 7 bases. V shed 3 bases, J shed 2 bases, and the junction held 4 bases outside the gene matches. Germline CDR1 and CDR2: LNHDA and SQIVND (reference sequence). This CDR3 has 15 residues.